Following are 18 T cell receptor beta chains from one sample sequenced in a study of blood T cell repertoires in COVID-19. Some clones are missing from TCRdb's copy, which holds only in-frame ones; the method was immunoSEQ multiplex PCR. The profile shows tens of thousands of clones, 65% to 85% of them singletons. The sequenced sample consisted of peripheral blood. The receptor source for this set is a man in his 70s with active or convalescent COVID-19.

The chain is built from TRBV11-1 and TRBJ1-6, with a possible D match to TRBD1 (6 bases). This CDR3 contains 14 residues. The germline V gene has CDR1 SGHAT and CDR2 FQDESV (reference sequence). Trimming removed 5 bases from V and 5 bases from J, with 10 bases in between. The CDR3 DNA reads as TGTGCCAGCAGCCGAACAGGGAATAATTCACCCCTCCACTTT. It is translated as CASSRTGNNSPLHF.

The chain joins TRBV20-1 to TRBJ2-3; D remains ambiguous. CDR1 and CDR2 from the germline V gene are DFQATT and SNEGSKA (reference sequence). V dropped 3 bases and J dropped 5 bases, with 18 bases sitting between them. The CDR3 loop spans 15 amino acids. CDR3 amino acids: CSASGRSTTGDTQYF. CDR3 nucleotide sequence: TGCAGTGCTAGTGGTCGGTCCACTACGGGAGATACGCAGTATTTT.

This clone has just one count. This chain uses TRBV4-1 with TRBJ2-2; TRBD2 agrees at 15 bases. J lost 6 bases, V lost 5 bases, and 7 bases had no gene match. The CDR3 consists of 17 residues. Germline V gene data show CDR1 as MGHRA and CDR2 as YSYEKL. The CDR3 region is CASSMGLAGGVSGELFF. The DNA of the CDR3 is TGCGCCAGCAGCATGGGACTAGCGGGGGGCGTTTCCGGGGAGCTGTTTTTT.

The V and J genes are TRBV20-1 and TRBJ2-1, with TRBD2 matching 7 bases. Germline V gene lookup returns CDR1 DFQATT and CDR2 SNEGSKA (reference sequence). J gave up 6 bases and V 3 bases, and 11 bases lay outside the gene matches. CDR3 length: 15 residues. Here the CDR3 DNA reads TGCAGTGCTAGTACCCTCGGGGGGAAGGTCAATGAGCAGTTCTTC. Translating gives CSASTLGGKVNEQFF.

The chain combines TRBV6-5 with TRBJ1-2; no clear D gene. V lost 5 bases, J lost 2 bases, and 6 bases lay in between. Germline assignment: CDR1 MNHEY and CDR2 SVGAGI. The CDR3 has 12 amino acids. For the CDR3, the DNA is TGTGCCAGCAGTCCCCAAAACTATGGCTACACCTTC. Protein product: CASSPQNYGYTF.

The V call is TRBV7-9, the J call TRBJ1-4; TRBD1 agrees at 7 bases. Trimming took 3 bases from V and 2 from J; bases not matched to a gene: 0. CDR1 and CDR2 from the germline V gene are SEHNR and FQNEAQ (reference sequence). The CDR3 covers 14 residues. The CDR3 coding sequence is TGTGCCAGCAGCTTGGGACAGACTAATGAAAAACTGTTTTTT. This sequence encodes CASSLGQTNEKLFF.

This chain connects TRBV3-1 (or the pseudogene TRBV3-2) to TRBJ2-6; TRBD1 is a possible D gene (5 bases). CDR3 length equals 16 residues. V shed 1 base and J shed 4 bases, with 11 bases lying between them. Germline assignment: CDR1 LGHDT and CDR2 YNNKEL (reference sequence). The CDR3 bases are TGTGCCAGCAGCCAAGGCTGGAAGGGGGGGGCCAACGTCCTGACTTTC. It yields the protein CASSQGWKGGANVLTF.

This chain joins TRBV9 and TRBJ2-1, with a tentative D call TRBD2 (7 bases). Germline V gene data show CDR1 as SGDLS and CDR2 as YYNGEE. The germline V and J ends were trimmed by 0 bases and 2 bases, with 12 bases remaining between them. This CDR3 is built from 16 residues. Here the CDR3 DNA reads TGTGCCAGCAGCGTAGGGGGGGGGCTCACCTACAATGAGCAGTTCTTC. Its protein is CASSVGGGLTYNEQFF.

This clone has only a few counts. The CDR3 is CASSFGQGNYGYTF. The DNA of the CDR3 is TGTGCCAGCAGCTTCGGACAGGGCAACTATGGCTACACCTTC. The rearrangement links TRBV13 to TRBJ1-2; 8 nucleotides agree with TRBD1. V dropped 3 bases and J dropped 2; count of bases not matched to a gene: 2. Germline assignment: CDR1 PRHDT and CDR2 FYEKMQ (reference sequence). This CDR3 has 14 amino acids.

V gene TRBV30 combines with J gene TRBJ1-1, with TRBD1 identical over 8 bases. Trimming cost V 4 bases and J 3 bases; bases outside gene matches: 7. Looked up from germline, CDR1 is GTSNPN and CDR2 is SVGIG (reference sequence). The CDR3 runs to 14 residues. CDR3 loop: CAWTRGQGDTEAFF. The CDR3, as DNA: TGTGCCTGGACCCGAGGACAGGGAGACACTGAAGCTTTCTTT.

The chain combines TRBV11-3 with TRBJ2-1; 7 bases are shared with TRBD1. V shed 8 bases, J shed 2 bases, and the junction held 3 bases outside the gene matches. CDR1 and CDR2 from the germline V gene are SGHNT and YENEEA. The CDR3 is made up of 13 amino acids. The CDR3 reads CASRQGPYNEQFF. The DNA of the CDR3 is TGTGCCAGCCGACAGGGACCCTACAATGAGCAGTTCTTC.

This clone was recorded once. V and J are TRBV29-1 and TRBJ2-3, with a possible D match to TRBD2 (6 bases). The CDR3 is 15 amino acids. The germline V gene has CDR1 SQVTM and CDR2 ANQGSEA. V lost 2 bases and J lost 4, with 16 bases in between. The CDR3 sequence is CSVEKGQRAADTQYF. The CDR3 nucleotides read TGCAGCGTTGAAAAGGGCCAGCGGGCCGCAGATACGCAGTATTTT.

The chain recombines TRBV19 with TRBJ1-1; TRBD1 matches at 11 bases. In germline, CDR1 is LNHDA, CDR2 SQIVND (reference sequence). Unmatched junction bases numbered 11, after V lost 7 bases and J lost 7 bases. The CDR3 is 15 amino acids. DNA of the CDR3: TGTGCCAGTAATCCCCGGGACAGGGGGGCGTTTGAAGCTTTCTTT. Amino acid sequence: CASNPRDRGAFEAFF.

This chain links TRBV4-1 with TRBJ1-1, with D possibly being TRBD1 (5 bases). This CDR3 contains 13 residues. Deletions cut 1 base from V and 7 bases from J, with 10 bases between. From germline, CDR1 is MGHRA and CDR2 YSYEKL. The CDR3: CASSQVRGGEAFF. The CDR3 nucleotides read TGCGCCAGCAGCCAAGTCCGGGGGGGTGAAGCTTTCTTT.

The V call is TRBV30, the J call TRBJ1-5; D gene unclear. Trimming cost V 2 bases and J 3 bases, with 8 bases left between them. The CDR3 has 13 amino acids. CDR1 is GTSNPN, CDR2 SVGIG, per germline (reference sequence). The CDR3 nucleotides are TGTGCCTGGAGTTCAGAGGACAATCAGCCCCAGCATTTT. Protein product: CAWSSEDNQPQHF.

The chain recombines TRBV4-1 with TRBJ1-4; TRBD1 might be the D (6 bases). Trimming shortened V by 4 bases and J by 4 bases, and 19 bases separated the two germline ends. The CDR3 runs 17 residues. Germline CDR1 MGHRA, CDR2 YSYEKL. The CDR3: CASSPRRRGDGNEKLFF. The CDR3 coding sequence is TGCGCCAGCAGCCCCCGGCGCAGGGGTGATGGTAATGAAAAACTGTTTTTT.

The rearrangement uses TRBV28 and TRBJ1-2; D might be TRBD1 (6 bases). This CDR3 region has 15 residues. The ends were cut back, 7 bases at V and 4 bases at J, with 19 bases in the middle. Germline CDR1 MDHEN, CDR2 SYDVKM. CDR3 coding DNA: TGTGCCAGCACCTTACCCACAGGGTTGGGCTATGGCTACACCTTC. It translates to CASTLPTGLGYGYTF.

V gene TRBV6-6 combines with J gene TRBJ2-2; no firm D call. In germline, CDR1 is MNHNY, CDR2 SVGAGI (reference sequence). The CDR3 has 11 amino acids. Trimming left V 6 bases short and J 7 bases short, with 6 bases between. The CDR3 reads CASRAVGELFF. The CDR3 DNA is TGTGCCAGCAGAGCCGTCGGGGAGCTGTTTTTT.